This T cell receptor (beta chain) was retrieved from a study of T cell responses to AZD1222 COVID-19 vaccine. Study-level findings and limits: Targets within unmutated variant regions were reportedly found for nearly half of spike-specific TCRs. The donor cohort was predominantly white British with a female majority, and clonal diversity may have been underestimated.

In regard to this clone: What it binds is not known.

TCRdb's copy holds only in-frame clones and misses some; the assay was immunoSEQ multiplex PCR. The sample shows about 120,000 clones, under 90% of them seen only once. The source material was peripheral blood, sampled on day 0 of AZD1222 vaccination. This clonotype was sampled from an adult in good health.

CDR3 region: CASSAGALATNEKLFF. The CDR3 bases are TGCGCCAGCAGCGCCGGGGCCCTTGCAACTAATGAAAAACTGTTTTTT. The V and J genes are TRBV5-1 and TRBJ1-4; TRBD1 is a possible D gene (5 bases). Germline V lookup: CDR1 SGHRS, CDR2 YFSETQ. There are 16 residues in the CDR3. The V gene lost 4 bases and the J gene lost 0 bases, with 13 bases spanning the gap.